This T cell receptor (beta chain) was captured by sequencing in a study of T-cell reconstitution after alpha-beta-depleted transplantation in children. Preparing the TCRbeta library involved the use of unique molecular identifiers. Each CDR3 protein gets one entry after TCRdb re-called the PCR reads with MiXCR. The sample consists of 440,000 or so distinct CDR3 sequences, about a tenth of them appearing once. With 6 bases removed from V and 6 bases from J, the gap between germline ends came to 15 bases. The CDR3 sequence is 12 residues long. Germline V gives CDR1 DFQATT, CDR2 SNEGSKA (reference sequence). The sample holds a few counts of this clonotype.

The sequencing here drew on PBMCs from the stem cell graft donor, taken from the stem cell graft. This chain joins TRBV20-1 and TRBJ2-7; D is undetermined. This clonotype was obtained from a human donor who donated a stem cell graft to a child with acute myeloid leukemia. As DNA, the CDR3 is TGCAGTGCCCGCTCGAAAGCGAGCGAGCAGTACTTC. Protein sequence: CSARSKASEQYF.